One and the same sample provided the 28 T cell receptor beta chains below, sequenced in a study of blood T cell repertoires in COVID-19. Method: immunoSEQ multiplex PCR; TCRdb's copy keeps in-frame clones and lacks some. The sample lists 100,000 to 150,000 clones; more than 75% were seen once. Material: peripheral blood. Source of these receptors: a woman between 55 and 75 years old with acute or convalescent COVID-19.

This CDR3 is CASKQGSSYNEQFF. The CDR3 DNA reads TGTGCCAGCAAGCAGGGAAGCTCCTACAATGAGCAGTTCTTC. The V gene is TRBV2, the J gene TRBJ2-1, with a tentative D call TRBD1 (5 bases). Trimming left V 7 bases short and J 0 bases short, with 10 bases between. The CDR3 sequence is 14 residues long. Germline V gives CDR1 SNHLY, CDR2 FYNNEI.

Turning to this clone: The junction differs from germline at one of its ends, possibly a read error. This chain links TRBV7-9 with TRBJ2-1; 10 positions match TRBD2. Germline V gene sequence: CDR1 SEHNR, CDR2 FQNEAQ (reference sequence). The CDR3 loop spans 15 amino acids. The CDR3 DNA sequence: TGTGCCAGCAGTTTAGCGGGAGGAACCTACAATGAGCAGTTCTTC. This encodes CASSLAGGTYNEQFF.

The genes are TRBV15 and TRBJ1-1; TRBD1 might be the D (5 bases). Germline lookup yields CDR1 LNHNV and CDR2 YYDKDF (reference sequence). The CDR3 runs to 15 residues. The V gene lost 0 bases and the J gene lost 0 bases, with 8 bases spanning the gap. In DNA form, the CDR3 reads TGTGCCACCAGCAGAGATCGACAGTTGAACACTGAAGCTTTCTTT. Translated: CATSRDRQLNTEAFF.

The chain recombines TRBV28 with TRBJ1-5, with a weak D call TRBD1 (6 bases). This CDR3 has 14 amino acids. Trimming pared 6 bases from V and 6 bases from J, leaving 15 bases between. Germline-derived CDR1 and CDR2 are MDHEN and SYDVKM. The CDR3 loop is CASSQQGGSQPQHF. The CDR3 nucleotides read TGTGCCAGCAGCCAACAGGGAGGGAGTCAGCCCCAGCATTTT.

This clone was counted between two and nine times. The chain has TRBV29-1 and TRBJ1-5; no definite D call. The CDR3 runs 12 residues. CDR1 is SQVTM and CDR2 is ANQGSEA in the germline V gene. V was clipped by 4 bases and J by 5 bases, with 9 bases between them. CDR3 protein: CSVGHPDQPQHF. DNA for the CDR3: TGCAGCGTTGGACACCCCGATCAGCCCCAGCATTTT.

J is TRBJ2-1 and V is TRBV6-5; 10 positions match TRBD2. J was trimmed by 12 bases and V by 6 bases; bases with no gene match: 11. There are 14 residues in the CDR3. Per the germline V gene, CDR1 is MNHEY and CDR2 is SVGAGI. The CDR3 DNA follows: TGTGCCAGCAGACCCGGGGGGACTAGCGTGAGGCAGTTCTTC. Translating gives CASRPGGTSVRQFF.

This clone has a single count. CDR3: CASSQPDSYEQYF. CDR3 bases: TGTGCCAGCAGCCAACCAGACTCCTACGAGCAGTACTTC. The chain uses TRBV3-1 (or the pseudogene TRBV3-2) and TRBJ2-7, with D hard to call. The length of the CDR3 is 13 residues. Deletions cut 2 bases from V and 0 bases from J, with 5 bases between. Germline V gene lookup returns CDR1 LGHDT and CDR2 YNNKEL (reference sequence).

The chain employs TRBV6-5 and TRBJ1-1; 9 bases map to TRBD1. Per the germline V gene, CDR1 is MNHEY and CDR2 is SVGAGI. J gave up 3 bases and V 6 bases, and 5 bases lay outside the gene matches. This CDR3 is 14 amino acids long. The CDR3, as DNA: TGTGCCAGCAGGGGGACAGGGAGGGACACTGAAGCTTTCTTT. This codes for CASRGTGRDTEAFF.

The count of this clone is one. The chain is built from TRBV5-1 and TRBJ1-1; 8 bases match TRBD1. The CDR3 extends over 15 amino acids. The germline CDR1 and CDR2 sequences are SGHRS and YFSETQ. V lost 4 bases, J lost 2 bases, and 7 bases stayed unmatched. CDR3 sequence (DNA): TGCGCCAGCAGCCCTTGGACAGGGATAAACACTGAAGCTTTCTTT. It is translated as CASSPWTGINTEAFF.

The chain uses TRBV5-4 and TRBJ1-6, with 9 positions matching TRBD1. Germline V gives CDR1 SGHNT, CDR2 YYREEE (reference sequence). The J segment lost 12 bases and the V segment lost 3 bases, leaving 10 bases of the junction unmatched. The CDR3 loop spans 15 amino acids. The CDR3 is CASSSQGAPRRPLHF. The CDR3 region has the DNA TGTGCCAGCAGCTCACAGGGGGCACCAAGGCGACCCCTCCACTTT.

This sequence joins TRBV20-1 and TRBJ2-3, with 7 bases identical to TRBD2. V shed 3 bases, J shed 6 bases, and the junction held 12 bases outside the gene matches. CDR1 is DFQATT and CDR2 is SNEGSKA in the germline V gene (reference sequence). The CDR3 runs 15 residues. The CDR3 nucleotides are TGCAGTGCTAGTGGAAGTGCGGGAGCACAGGATACGCAGTATTTT. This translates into CSASGSAGAQDTQYF.

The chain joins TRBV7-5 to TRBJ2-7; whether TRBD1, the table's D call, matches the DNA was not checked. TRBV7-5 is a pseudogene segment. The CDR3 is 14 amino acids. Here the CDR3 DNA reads TGTGCCAGAGGGGATCAGGGGGATTTTGTTGAGCAGTACGTC. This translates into CARGDQGDFVEQYV.

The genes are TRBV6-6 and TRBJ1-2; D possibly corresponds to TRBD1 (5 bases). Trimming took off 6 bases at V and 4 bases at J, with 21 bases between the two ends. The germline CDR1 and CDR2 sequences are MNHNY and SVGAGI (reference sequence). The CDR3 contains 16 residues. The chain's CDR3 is CASRTGTSIGGYGYTF. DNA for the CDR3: TGTGCCAGCAGGACCGGGACCTCGATCGGGGGCTATGGCTACACCTTC.

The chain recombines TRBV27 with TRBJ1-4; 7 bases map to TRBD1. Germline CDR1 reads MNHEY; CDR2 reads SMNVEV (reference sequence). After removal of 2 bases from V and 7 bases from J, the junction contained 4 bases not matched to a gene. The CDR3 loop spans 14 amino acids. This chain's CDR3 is CASSLRGGSEKLFF. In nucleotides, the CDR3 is TGTGCCAGCAGTTTAAGAGGGGGCAGTGAAAAACTGTTTTTT.

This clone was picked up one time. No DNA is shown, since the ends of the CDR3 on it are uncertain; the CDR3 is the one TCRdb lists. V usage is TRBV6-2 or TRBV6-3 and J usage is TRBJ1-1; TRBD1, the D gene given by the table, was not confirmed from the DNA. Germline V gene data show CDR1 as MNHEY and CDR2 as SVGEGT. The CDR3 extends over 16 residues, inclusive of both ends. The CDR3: CASSSSGQFMNTEAFF.

In DNA, the CDR3 is TGTGCCAGCAGTACCCAGGGGGGCATCTACGAGCAGTACTTC. It codes for CASSTQGGIYEQYF. The chain employs TRBV6-6 and TRBJ2-7, with D maybe TRBD1 (7 bases). Trimming took off 5 bases at V and 3 bases at J, with 14 bases between the two ends. Germline CDR1 reads MNHNY; CDR2 reads SVGAGI (reference sequence). This CDR3 region has 14 residues.

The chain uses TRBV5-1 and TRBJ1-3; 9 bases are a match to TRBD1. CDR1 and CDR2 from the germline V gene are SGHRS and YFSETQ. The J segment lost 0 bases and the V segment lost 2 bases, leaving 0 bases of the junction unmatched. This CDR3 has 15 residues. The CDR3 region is CASSLQGASGNTIYF. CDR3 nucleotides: TGCGCCAGCAGCTTACAGGGGGCCTCTGGAAACACCATATATTTT.

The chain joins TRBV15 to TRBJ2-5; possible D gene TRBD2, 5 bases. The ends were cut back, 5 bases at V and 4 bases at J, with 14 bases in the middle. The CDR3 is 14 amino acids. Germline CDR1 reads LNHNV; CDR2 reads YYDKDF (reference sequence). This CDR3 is CATSEGGLLETQYF. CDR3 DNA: TGTGCCACCAGCGAAGGCGGGCTACTAGAGACCCAGTACTTC. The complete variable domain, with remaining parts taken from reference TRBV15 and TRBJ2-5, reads DAMVIQNPRYQVTQFGKPVTLSCSQTLNHNVMYWYQQKSSQAPKLLFHYYDKDFNNEADTPDNFQSRRPNTSFCFLDIRSPGLGDTAMYLCATSEGGLLETQYFGPGTRLLVL.

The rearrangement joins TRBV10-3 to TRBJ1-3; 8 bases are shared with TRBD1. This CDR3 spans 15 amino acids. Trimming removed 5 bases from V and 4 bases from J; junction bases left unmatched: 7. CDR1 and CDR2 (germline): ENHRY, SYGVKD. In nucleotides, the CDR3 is TGTGCCATCAGTCGACAGGGGAAGCAAGGAAACACCATATATTTT. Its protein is CAISRQGKQGNTIYF.

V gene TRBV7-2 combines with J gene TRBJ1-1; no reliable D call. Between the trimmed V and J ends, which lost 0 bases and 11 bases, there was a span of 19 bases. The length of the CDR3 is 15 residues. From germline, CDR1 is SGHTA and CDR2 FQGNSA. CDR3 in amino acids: CASSLAAASTSVAFF. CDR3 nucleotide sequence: TGTGCCAGCAGCTTAGCCGCAGCGTCGACGAGTGTGGCTTTCTTT.

The CDR3, as DNA: TGTGCCAGCAGTGTCGGGGAGGGGGAGACTGAAGCTTTCTTT. The encoded protein is CASSVGEGETEAFF. The chain has TRBV2 and TRBJ1-1; weak D call: TRBD1 (6 bases). Germline-derived CDR1 and CDR2 are SNHLY and FYNNEI. The CDR3 is 14 amino acids. The V and J ends lost 4 bases and 5 bases respectively, with 14 bases between them.

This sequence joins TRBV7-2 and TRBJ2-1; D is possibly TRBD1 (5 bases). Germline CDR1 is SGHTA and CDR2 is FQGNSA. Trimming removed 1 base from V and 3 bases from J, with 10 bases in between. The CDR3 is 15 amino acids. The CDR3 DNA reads TGTGCCAGCAGCTTAGTTTGGGGCAGCTACAATGAGCAGTTCTTC. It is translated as CASSLVWGSYNEQFF.

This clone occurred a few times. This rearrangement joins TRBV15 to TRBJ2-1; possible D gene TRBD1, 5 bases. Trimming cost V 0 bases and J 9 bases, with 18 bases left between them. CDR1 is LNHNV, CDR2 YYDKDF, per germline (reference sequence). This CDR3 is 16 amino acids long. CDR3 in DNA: TGTGCCACCAGCAGAGATTCGGCAGGGTCTCCCACTGAGCAGTTCTTC. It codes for CATSRDSAGSPTEQFF.

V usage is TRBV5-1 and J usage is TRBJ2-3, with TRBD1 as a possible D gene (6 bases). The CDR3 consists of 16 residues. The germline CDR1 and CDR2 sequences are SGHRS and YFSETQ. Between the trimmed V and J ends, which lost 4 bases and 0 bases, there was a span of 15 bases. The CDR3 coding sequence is TGCGCCAGCAGCCTACCGACAGGCGGGAGCACAGATACGCAGTATTTT. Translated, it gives CASSLPTGGSTDTQYF.

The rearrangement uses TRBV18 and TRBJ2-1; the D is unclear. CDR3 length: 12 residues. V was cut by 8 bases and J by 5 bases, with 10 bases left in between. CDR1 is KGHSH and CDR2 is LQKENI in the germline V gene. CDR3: CASHHSDNEQFF. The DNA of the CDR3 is TGTGCCAGCCATCACAGTGACAATGAGCAGTTCTTC.

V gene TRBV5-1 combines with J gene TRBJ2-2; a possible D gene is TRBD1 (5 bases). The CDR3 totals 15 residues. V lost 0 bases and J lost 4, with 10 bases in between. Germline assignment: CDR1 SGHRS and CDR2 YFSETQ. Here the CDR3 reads CASSLETRGTGELFF. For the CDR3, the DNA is TGCGCCAGCAGCTTGGAAACAAGGGGCACCGGGGAGCTGTTTTTT.

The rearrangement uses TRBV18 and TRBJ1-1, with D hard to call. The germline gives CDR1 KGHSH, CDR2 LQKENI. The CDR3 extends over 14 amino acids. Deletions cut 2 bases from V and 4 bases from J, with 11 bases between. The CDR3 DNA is TGTGCCAGCTCACCAAAGGGCGGAGGCACTGAAGCTTTCTTT. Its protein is CASSPKGGGTEAFF.

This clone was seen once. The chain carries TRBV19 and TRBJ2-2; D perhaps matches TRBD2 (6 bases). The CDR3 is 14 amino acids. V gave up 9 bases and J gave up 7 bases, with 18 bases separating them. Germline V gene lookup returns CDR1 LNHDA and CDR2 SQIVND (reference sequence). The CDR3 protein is CASTGLPPIGELFF. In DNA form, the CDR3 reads TGTGCCAGCACCGGACTACCGCCTATCGGGGAGCTGTTTTTT.